A single sample is the source of the 26 T cell receptor beta chains below, sequenced in a study of graft-versus-host responses after intestinal transplantation. Only in-frame clones appear in the TCRdb table, and some are missing; sequencing was by immunoSEQ multiplex PCR. The data contain around 45,000 clones, about nine tenths of them singletons. No antigen has been assigned to these receptors. The sequencing here drew on unstimulated CD4+ T cells sorted from spleen or lymph node cells, taken before transplant. Source of these receptors: a human donor who was the organ donor for an intestinal transplant.

The rearrangement joins TRBV10-3 to TRBJ1-2, with D possibly being TRBD1 (5 bases). The V gene's germline CDR1 is ENHRY and CDR2 SYGVKD. This CDR3 comprises 12 residues. V lost 6 bases and J 6 bases, leaving 11 bases between the germline ends. The CDR3 here is CAIRQTDDGYTF. Here the CDR3 DNA reads TGTGCCATCAGGCAGACAGACGATGGCTACACCTTC.

The V and J genes are TRBV29-1 and TRBJ2-3; D is possibly TRBD2 (5 bases). V gave up 7 bases and J gave up 6 bases, with 8 bases separating them. CDR1 and CDR2 from the germline V gene are SQVTM and ANQGSEA. The CDR3 extends over 10 amino acids. As DNA, the CDR3 is TGCAGCGGAGCGGTCGATACGCAGTATTTT. Its protein is CSGAVDTQYF.

V usage is TRBV6-1 and J usage is TRBJ2-2, with TRBD1 identical over 7 bases. V dropped 8 bases and J dropped 3; count of bases not matched to a gene: 3. The CDR3 length is 13 residues. Looked up from germline, CDR1 is MNHNS and CDR2 is SASEGT. The CDR3 region is CASSGQYTGELFF. In DNA form, the CDR3 reads TGTGCCAGCTCGGGACAGTACACCGGGGAGCTGTTTTTT.

The rearrangement joins TRBV13 to TRBJ2-3; tentative D call: TRBD2 (5 bases). CDR1 is PRHDT and CDR2 is FYEKMQ in the germline V gene (reference sequence). The CDR3 extends over 15 amino acids. The germline V and J ends were trimmed by 5 bases and 2 bases, with 14 bases remaining between them. As DNA, the CDR3 is TGTGCCAGCAGCCCGGAAGGACTCTACACAGATACGCAGTATTTT. Translation: CASSPEGLYTDTQYF.

This sequence joins TRBV5-6 and TRBJ2-2, with 8 bases fitting TRBD2. Germline V gene lookup returns CDR1 SGHDT and CDR2 YYEEEE. This CDR3 is built from 17 residues. V trimming: 3 bases; J trimming: 1 base; junction bases outside the gene matches: 8. Here the CDR3 reads CASSSRLALENTGELFF. The CDR3 nucleotides read TGTGCCAGCAGCTCAAGACTAGCGTTGGAGAACACCGGGGAGCTGTTTTTT.

The chain links TRBV2 to TRBJ2-3, with a possible D match to TRBD2 (5 bases). Germline V gives CDR1 SNHLY, CDR2 FYNNEI. This CDR3 comprises 14 residues. V lost 6 bases to trimming and J lost 2 bases, with 12 bases between them. The CDR3 sequence is CASRLGLSTDTQYF. CDR3 DNA sequence: TGTGCCAGCAGGCTCGGACTTTCCACAGATACGCAGTATTTT.

In DNA, the CDR3 is TGTGCCAGCAGCCCGGGGGGCGAGGGGCAAGAGACCCAGTACTTC. Translating gives CASSPGGEGQETQYF. The rearrangement joins TRBV11-3 to TRBJ2-5, with TRBD2 as a possible D gene (7 bases). CDR1 is SGHNT and CDR2 is YENEEA in the germline V gene. The CDR3 sequence is 15 residues long. V lost 5 bases, J lost 2 bases, and 15 bases lay in between.

This clone was seen more than once but under ten times. The chain carries TRBV10-3 and TRBJ1-5; the D gene is possibly TRBD1 (6 bases). CDR3 length equals 14 residues. V was trimmed by 2 bases and J by 5 bases, leaving 10 bases between them. Germline assignment: CDR1 ENHRY and CDR2 SYGVKD. The CDR3 DNA reads as TGTGCCATCAGTGAGGGAGGGGGGTATCAGCCCCAGCATTTT. Translation: CAISEGGGYQPQHF.

This clone was found a few times. CDR3 region: CASSILAGSSYEQYF. In nucleotides, the CDR3 is TGTGCCAGTAGTATCCTAGCGGGTTCCTCCTACGAGCAGTACTTC. J is TRBJ2-7 and V is TRBV19, with 8 bases that match TRBD2. CDR3 length equals 15 residues. Germline CDR1 is LNHDA and CDR2 is SQIVND (reference sequence). The V gene end was trimmed by 3 bases and the J gene end by 0 bases; junction bases not matched to a gene: 4.

The chain recombines TRBV19 with TRBJ2-3; D possibly corresponds to TRBD2 (5 bases). With 9 bases removed from V and 9 bases from J, the gap between germline ends came to 16 bases. The CDR3 loop spans 12 amino acids. Germline V lookup: CDR1 LNHDA, CDR2 SQIVND (reference sequence). This chain's CDR3 is CASGGNRRTQYF. CDR3 in DNA: TGTGCCAGCGGAGGAAATCGGCGGACGCAGTATTTT.

In regard to this clone: Other DNA sequences in the sample encode the same CDR3. The CDR3 nucleotides are TGTGCCAGCAGCGTCGACAGGGAAGAGACCCAGTACTTC. It is translated as CASSVDREETQYF. The chain is built from TRBV28 and TRBJ2-5; 7 nucleotides line up with TRBD1. This CDR3 region has 13 residues. Germline lookup yields CDR1 MDHEN and CDR2 SYDVKM. Losses at the gene ends were 6 bases for V and 3 bases for J; bases not matched to a gene: 4.

The chain uses TRBV6-6 and TRBJ1-4; 11 bases are shared with TRBD1. The CDR3 is 15 residues long. V was clipped by 5 bases and J by 6 bases; unmatched bases: 5. CDR1 is MNHNY and CDR2 is SVGAGI in the germline V gene (reference sequence). DNA of the CDR3: TGTGCCAGCAGTCGAATGGGACAGGGGGATGAAAAACTGTTTTTT. The encoded protein is CASSRMGQGDEKLFF.

The J gene is TRBJ1-2, the V gene TRBV6-5; tentatively, D is TRBD1 (6 bases). Germline V lookup: CDR1 MNHEY, CDR2 SVGAGI. This CDR3 has 13 amino acids. V shed 6 bases and J shed 7 bases, with 15 bases lying between them. DNA of the CDR3: TGTGCCAGCAGCCCACAGGGTTTTTTTGGCTACACCTTC. Translated: CASSPQGFFGYTF.

This rearrangement joins TRBV9 to TRBJ2-7; 11 bases agree with TRBD2. V gave up 3 bases and J gave up 3 bases; unmatched junction bases: 5. The CDR3 runs 15 residues. CDR1 SGDLS and CDR2 YYNGEE come from the germline V gene. CDR3 bases: TGTGCCAGCAGCGCAACCGGGACTAGCGGCTACGAGCAGTACTTC. Translation gives CASSATGTSGYEQYF.

This chain joins TRBV9 and TRBJ2-5; D is perhaps TRBD2 (6 bases). The V end lost 4 bases, the J end lost 4 bases, and 11 bases lay between the germline ends. The CDR3 extends over 13 amino acids. Germline V CDR1 and CDR2: SGDLS, YYNGEE. This CDR3 reads CASSSTGRETQYF. The CDR3, as DNA: TGTGCCAGCAGCTCTACCGGGAGAGAGACCCAGTACTTC.

The chain recombines TRBV10-3 with TRBJ2-5; 8 bases align to TRBD2. Trimming removed 5 bases from V and 5 bases from J; junction bases left unmatched: 10. This CDR3 contains 15 residues. Per germline, CDR1 ENHRY and CDR2 SYGVKD. Here the CDR3 reads CAISILPGLVETQYF. The CDR3 region has the DNA TGTGCCATCAGTATACTGCCGGGACTAGTTGAGACCCAGTACTTC.

The J gene is TRBJ1-2, the V gene TRBV6-5; the D is unclear. This CDR3 region has 14 residues. The germline gives CDR1 MNHEY, CDR2 SVGAGI. Between the trimmed V and J ends, which lost 0 bases and 7 bases, there was a span of 12 bases. CDR3 sequence (DNA): TGTGCCAGCAGTTACTCGAGGCCAAAGGGTGGCTACACCTTC. This encodes CASSYSRPKGGYTF.

The chain has TRBV28 and TRBJ2-1; 12 bases are shared with TRBD2. This CDR3 spans 15 amino acids. Germline CDR1 reads MDHEN; CDR2 reads SYDVKM. V trimming: 2 bases; J trimming: 6 bases; junction bases outside the gene matches: 2. CDR3 sequence: CASSLLAGGINEQFF. CDR3 DNA sequence: TGTGCCAGCAGTTTACTAGCGGGAGGGATCAATGAGCAGTTCTTC.

This clone was counted a few times. The J gene is TRBJ1-6, the V gene TRBV30; possible D gene TRBD1, 5 bases. The CDR3 sequence is 16 residues long. The germline V gene encodes CDR1 GTSNPN and CDR2 SVGIG (reference sequence). With 0 bases removed from V and 4 bases from J, the gap between germline ends came to 13 bases. The CDR3, as DNA: TGTGCCTGGAGTGTAGGAGGGGCTGGTTATAATTCACCCCTCCACTTT. This codes for CAWSVGGAGYNSPLHF.

The gene calls are TRBV7-2 and TRBJ2-7; 7 bases agree with TRBD2. CDR3 length: 14 amino acids. The V segment lost 0 bases and the J segment 4 bases; nucleotides outside the gene matches: 3. Germline V CDR1 and CDR2: SGHTA, FQGNSA. The CDR3 DNA sequence: TGTGCCAGCAGCTTAGCGACTAGCATATACGAGCAGTACTTC. As protein: CASSLATSIYEQYF. The variable domain in full, with the rest retrieved from reference TRBV7-2 and TRBJ2-7, is GAGVSQSPSNKVTEKGKDVELRCDPISGHTALYWYRQSLGQGLEFLIYFQGNSAPDKSGLPSDRFSAERTGGSVSTLTIQRTQQEDSAVYLCASSLATSIYEQYFGPGTRLTVT.

The chain joins TRBV6-1 to TRBJ1-4; a possible D gene is TRBD1 (5 bases). The CDR3 runs 16 residues. Trimming took 2 bases from V and 7 from J, leaving 17 bases between them. Germline CDR1 and CDR2: MNHNS and SASEGT. The CDR3 DNA reads as TGTGCCAGCAGTGAACAGGGAGGGGCGTTTTTTGAAAAACTGTTTTTT. This gives the protein CASSEQGGAFFEKLFF.

The chain employs TRBV4-2 and TRBJ2-7; D is unclear. CDR3 length: 15 residues. Between the trimmed V and J ends, which lost 0 bases and 0 bases, there was a span of 9 bases. CDR1 is LGHNA and CDR2 is YNFKEQ in the germline V gene. In DNA, the CDR3 is TGTGCCAGCAGCCAAGAGGGTCCTGACTCCTACGAGCAGTACTTC. This gives the protein CASSQEGPDSYEQYF.

The rearrangement uses TRBV27 and TRBJ1-2, with D tentatively TRBD1 (6 bases). The CDR3 length is 14 residues. Trimming left V 5 bases short and J 6 bases short, with 16 bases between. CDR1 is MNHEY, CDR2 SMNVEV, per germline (reference sequence). CDR3 DNA sequence: TGTGCCAGCAGTCACAGGGCGGGGGCTGATGGCTACACCTTC. Translating it yields CASSHRAGADGYTF.

A single count supports this clone. The chain has TRBV28 and TRBJ2-7, with 10 bases that match TRBD1. CDR3 length: 15 residues. Unmatched junction bases numbered 9, after V lost 5 bases and J lost 5 bases. The V gene's germline CDR1 is MDHEN and CDR2 SYDVKM. The CDR3 sequence: CASSLHRDRGHEQYF. In DNA, the CDR3 is TGTGCCAGCAGTCTACACCGGGACAGGGGCCACGAGCAGTACTTC.

The chain employs TRBV11-3 and TRBJ2-1, with TRBD2 matching 10 bases. The V and J ends lost 4 bases and 7 bases, in that order; junction bases with no gene match: 7. CDR1 and CDR2 (germline): SGHNT, YENEEA. This CDR3 contains 15 residues. This chain's CDR3 is CASSSYSGRFNEQFF. CDR3 in DNA: TGTGCCAGCAGCTCCTATAGCGGGAGGTTTAATGAGCAGTTCTTC.

V and J are TRBV28 and TRBJ2-7, with 8 positions matching TRBD1. The CDR3 contains 16 residues. V shed 5 bases, J shed 3 bases, and the junction held 12 bases outside the gene matches. The germline V gene encodes CDR1 MDHEN and CDR2 SYDVKM. CDR3 sequence (DNA): TGTGCCAGCAGTACCCAGGGGGCGAGCCCTAACTACGAGCAGTACTTC. As protein: CASSTQGASPNYEQYF.